These T cell receptor beta chains were read from a single sample in a study of shared clonotypes between healthy human individuals. Some clones are missing from TCRdb's copy, which holds only in-frame ones; the method was immunoSEQ multiplex PCR. Among around 2.5 million clones, over 85% were seen once, and the ten largest hold 0.36%. Material for sequencing was naive CD4+ T cells from PBMCs. The receptors come from a man younger than 35 in good health. Some clones in this sample may be carry-over from other donors' samples. CDR3s include the opening cysteine and the closing phenylalanine or tryptophan. D genes are given only for firm matches. The size entry is marked missing in some rows and otherwise reads once, few, many or a size class.

CDR3nt	CDR3aa	j_gene	v_gene	d_gene	abundance
TGTGCCATCAGTGAGCACAACCTAAACAATGAGCAGTTCTTC	CAISEHNLNNEQFF	TRBJ2-1	TRBV10-3	-	-
TGCGCCAGCAGTGTAAACTTTGGAAACACCATATATTTT	CASSVNFGNTIYF	TRBJ1-3	TRBV10-1	-	-
TGTGCCAGCAGCTTGCCACTCCCTGAGGATCAGCCCCAGCATTTT	CASSLPLPEDQPQHF	TRBJ1-5	TRBV5-8	-	-
TGTGCCAGCAGTCGATTCCCATTCCCCGGCAATCAGCCCCAGCATTTT	CASSRFPFPGNQPQHF	TRBJ1-5	TRBV28	-	-
TGTGCCAGCAGCTTAGCGACTCCGGGACTAGTGGCGGGCACAGATACGCAGTATTTT	CASSLATPGLVAGTDTQYF	TRBJ2-3	TRBV7-6	TRBD2	-
TGTGCCAGCAGTCCCAACTTCCTGGGGTCTTACACAGATACGCAGTATTTT	CASSPNFLGSYTDTQYF	TRBJ2-3	TRBV28	-	-
TGTGCCAGCAGAAAACAGCGCAATCAGCCCCAGCATTTT	CASRKQRNQPQHF	TRBJ1-5	TRBV28	-	-
TGTGCCAGCAGCTTAAGGCAGGGGGCACGGACCTATGGCTACACCTTC	CASSLRQGARTYGYTF	TRBJ1-2	TRBV7-8	TRBD1	once
TGTGCCAGTAGTATAGGGGTAAGGGTTGATCAGCCCCAGCATTTT	CASSIGVRVDQPQHF	TRBJ1-5	TRBV19	-	once
TGTGCCAGCAGCCGGGGACTAGCGGGAGATAACACCGGGGAGCTGTTTTTT	CASSRGLAGDNTGELFF	TRBJ2-2	TRBV4-2	TRBD2	-
TGTGCCACCAGCAGAGATCTAGCGGGAGGGCCTTCCACAGATACGCAGTATTTT	CATSRDLAGGPSTDTQYF	TRBJ2-3	TRBV15	TRBD2	-
TGTGCCAGCACCCGACAGGGGGGGGGTCAGCCCCAGCATTTT	CASTRQGGGQPQHF	TRBJ1-5	TRBV28	TRBD1	-
TGCGCCAGCAGCATTACAGGGGGCTCCTACGAGCAGTACTTC	CASSITGGSYEQYF	TRBJ2-7	TRBV5-1	TRBD1	once
TGTGCCAGCAGTTTATCTAACAGGGGGGCTCGGGTCTACGAGCAGTACTTC	CASSLSNRGARVYEQYF	TRBJ2-7	TRBV27	TRBD1	-
TGTGCCAGCAGCTCGACCCCGGGACAGGTCTCGTTGGGGGTCGCCGAGCAGTACTTC	CASSSTPGQVSLGVAEQYF	TRBJ2-7	TRBV7-9	TRBD1	-
TGTGCCAGCAGCCGGGACTTGTTCTCTGGAAACACCATATATTTT	CASSRDLFSGNTIYF	TRBJ1-3	TRBV7-2	-	-
TGCGCCAGCAGCTTGCTATTGGGTCGCGACACCGGGGAGCTGTTTTTT	CASSLLLGRDTGELFF	TRBJ2-2	TRBV5-1	-	-
TGTGCCTGGACCCGCCCGGGTTCGAACATTCAGTACTTC	CAWTRPGSNIQYF	TRBJ2-4	TRBV30	-	-
TGCGCCAGCAGCCTCCTAGCGGGACCGGGGTTTTTGAAGACCCAGTACTTC	CASSLLAGPGFLKTQYF	TRBJ2-5	TRBV4-1	TRBD2	-
TGTGCCAGCAGTGACCGACAGGGGATAATCGGCTACACCTTC	CASSDRQGIIGYTF	TRBJ1-2	TRBV27	TRBD1	-
TGCGCCAGCAGCTTTAGCGGGGTTCCGGACGACGAGCAGTACTTC	CASSFSGVPDDEQYF	TRBJ2-7	TRBV5-1	TRBD2	-
TGTGCCAGCAGGTCCGGCCGGGGTGGGGAGCAGTTCTTC	CASRSGRGGEQFF	TRBJ2-1	TRBV6-5	-	-
TGTGCCAGCAGTTTTCGACAGGGGAGCTCCTATAATTCACCCCTCCACTTT	CASSFRQGSSYNSPLHF	TRBJ1-6	TRBV28	TRBD1	-
TGTGCCAGCAGCAACGGAGGGGGGCGTGATGGCTACACCTTC	CASSNGGGRDGYTF	TRBJ1-2	TRBV7-3	-	-
TGTGCCAGCAGCCCTGGACAGGGCCATGAGCAGTTCTTC	CASSPGQGHEQFF	TRBJ2-1	TRBV11-2	TRBD1	-
TGCGCCAGCAGCCGGGATATCTCTAGCAATCAGCCCCAGCATTTT	CASSRDISSNQPQHF	TRBJ1-5	TRBV5-1	-	-
TGTGCCAGCTGCAATACGGGGACAGAGAGCACAGATACGCAGTATTTT	CASCNTGTESTDTQYF	TRBJ2-3	TRBV28	TRBD1	-
TGTGCCAGCAGCCCTACCCCGGGACTAGCGGCAGGGGCGGCCCAGTACTTC	CASSPTPGLAAGAAQYF	TRBJ2-5	TRBV7-2	TRBD2	-
TGCAGCGTTTCTAGGGACAGCTATGGCTACACCTTC	CSVSRDSYGYTF	TRBJ1-2	TRBV29-1	TRBD1	-
TGTGCCAGCAGCACGGGACTAGCGGGAGATGAGCAGTTCTTC	CASSTGLAGDEQFF	TRBJ2-1	TRBV7-9	TRBD2	-
TGCAGCGTGCCCATAACCATCGCAGGATACACTGAAGCTTTCTTT	CSVPITIAGYTEAFF	TRBJ1-1	TRBV29-1	-	-
TGTGCCAGCCGTACACCGGGACAGGGGATTAACGAGCAGTACTTC	CASRTPGQGINEQYF	TRBJ2-7	TRBV28	TRBD1	-
TGTGCCAGCAGCAACTCTGGGGCCAACGTCCTGACTTTC	CASSNSGANVLTF	TRBJ2-6	TRBV7-3	-	-
TGTGCCATCAGAGATCAGGGGTCTCAGCCCCAGCATTTT	CAIRDQGSQPQHF	TRBJ1-5	TRBV10-3	-	-
TGTGCCAGCAGCCTGGCACAAGAGACCCAGTACTTC	CASSLAQETQYF	TRBJ2-5	TRBV7-2	-	-
TGTGCCAGCAGCTTGGGTCCCAACTCCTACAATGAGCAGTTCTTC	CASSLGPNSYNEQFF	TRBJ2-1	TRBV5-8	-	-
TGTGCCAGCAGTTACTCAATTAGGGACACCCCCCGGTATTTT	CASSYSIRDTPRYF	TRBJ2-3	TRBV6-5	-	-
TGTGCCAGTAGTCCGACTTCTTTGGGGACAGGGGCCGGAACTCAGTACTTC	CASSPTSLGTGAGTQYF	TRBJ2-4	TRBV19	TRBD1	-
TGTGCCAGTAGTATACCGGGACAGGGTCGTAATGAGCAGTTCTTC	CASSIPGQGRNEQFF	TRBJ2-1	TRBV19	TRBD1	-
TGTGCCAGCAGCTTATCACAGGGGAACACTGAAGCTTTCTTT	CASSLSQGNTEAFF	TRBJ1-1	TRBV7-2	-	once
TGTGCCAGCAGTCCGTACCACATGGGGGGTAGGCCCCACAATCAGCCCCAGCATTTT	CASSPYHMGGRPHNQPQHF	TRBJ1-5	TRBV27	-	-
TGTGCCAGCAGCTTTGCTACTAGAGATTACAATGAGCAGTTCTTC	CASSFATRDYNEQFF	TRBJ2-1	TRBV12-1	-	-
TGTGCCAGCAGCATGGGACAGGGGGTTAAGTTCTTC	CASSMGQGVKFF	TRBJ2-1	TRBV4-2	TRBD1	-
TGTGCCAGCAGCGTCGGACTAGCGGAGACAGATACGCAGTATTTT	CASSVGLAETDTQYF	TRBJ2-3	TRBV9	TRBD2	-
TGTGCCAGCAGGCCCCCCTCAGGGTTCGCGGGTGGCTACACCTTC	CASRPPSGFAGGYTF	TRBJ1-2	TRBV6-6	-	-
TGTGCCAGCAGCTTACCCAGGACAGGGAGGTCTTATGCCACTAACTATGGCTACACCTTC	CASSLPRTGRSYATNYGYTF	TRBJ1-2	TRBV7-8	TRBD1	-